This T cell receptor (beta chain) was identified in a study of shared clonotypes between healthy human individuals. Across the study: Donors consisted of a couple of women and three men between 18 and 49.

Splitting the CD4+ cells yielded a CD45RA+ naive subset and a CD45RA-negative memory subset. The material for each subset, its genomic DNA, was split evenly across several immunoSEQ plates. The repertoire was sequenced with immunoSEQ multiplex PCR; TCRdb's copy has only in-frame clones and lacks some. The sample carries roughly 2.5 million clones, around nine tenths recorded once. The TCR comes from a man aged 18 to 29 in good health. Input material: naive CD4+ T cells sorted from blood. Subset specified: CD45RA+ positively selected.

DNA of the CDR3: TGTGCCGGGGGAATGGCCTACGAGCAGTACTTC. Encoded protein: CAGGMAYEQYF. The chain joins TRBV30 to TRBJ2-7; D possibly matches TRBD1 or TRBD2 (5 bases each). CDR1 GTSNPN and CDR2 SVGIG come from the germline V gene (reference sequence). The CDR3 is 11 residues long. The V end lost 8 bases, the J end lost 2 bases, and 10 bases lay between the germline ends.